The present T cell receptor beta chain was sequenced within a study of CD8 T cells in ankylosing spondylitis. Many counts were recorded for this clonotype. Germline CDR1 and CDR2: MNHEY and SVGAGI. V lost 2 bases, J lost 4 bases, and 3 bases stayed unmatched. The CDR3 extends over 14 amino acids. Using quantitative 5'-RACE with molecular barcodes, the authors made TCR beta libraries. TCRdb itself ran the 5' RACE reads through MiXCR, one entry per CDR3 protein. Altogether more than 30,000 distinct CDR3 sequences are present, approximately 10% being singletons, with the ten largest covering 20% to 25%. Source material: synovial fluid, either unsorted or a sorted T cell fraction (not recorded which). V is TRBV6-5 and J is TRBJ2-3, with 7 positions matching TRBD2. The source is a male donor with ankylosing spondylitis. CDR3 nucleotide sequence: TGTGCCAGCAGTTACGCGGGAGTGGCAGATACGCAGTATTTT. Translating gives CASSYAGVADTQYF.